This T cell receptor (beta chain) was profiled in a study of CD8+ T cells in alopecia areata. The study team obtained lesional scalp punch biopsies and peripheral blood from alopecia areata patients. It was from PBMCs that CD4+ and CD8+ T cells were sorted. CDR3 length equals 15 residues. Germline V gene data show CDR1 as MNHNY and CDR2 as SVGAGI (reference sequence). V lost 4 bases to trimming and J lost 1 base, with 13 bases between them. Extraction and reverse transcription of RNA yielded cDNA as the sequencing template. The data were produced by immunoSEQ multiplex PCR, yet TCRdb's version contains in-frame clones alone and is incomplete. The table has around 140,000 clones, about nine tenths seen once.

Material: CD8+ T cells sorted from blood, obtained at week 0. V usage is TRBV6-6 and J usage is TRBJ2-5; D is possibly TRBD1 or TRBD2 (5 bases each). The receptor was derived from a human donor with alopecia areata. CDR3 amino acids: CASSLLGTVQETQYF. The CDR3 coding sequence is TGTGCCAGCAGTTTATTGGGGACGGTCCAAGAGACCCAGTACTTC.